Listed below are T cell receptor beta chains from one sample, sequenced in a study of blood T cell repertoires in COVID-19. The method was immunoSEQ multiplex PCR; TCRdb's version includes in-frame clones alone and lacks a portion of them. The table shows fewer than 200,000 clones, with approximately 80% occurring only once. Sequencing was carried out using peripheral blood. These receptors were obtained from a human donor in a cohort sampled during active COVID-19. Each CDR3 is given without its conserved first and last residue. Part of the rows lack a size; the others show once, few, many or a class for expanded clones.

clone size,J gene,V gene,CDR3 protein
few,TRBJ1-1,TRBV12-3/TRBV12-4,ASRYVRTEAF
NA,TRBJ2-6,TRBV19,ASRTLEDTLSGANVLT
once,TRBJ2-7,TRBV7-2,ASSSSGSKPYEQY
once,TRBJ1-1,TRBV27,ASSGGANTEAF
few,TRBJ1-4,TRBV5-1,ASSFGQGNEKLF
NA,TRBJ2-3,TRBV28,ASSLRQGDTQY
NA,TRBJ2-1,TRBV7-3,ASSLPGIEQF
NA,TRBJ2-5,TRBV27,ASSLVPAGLETQY
NA,TRBJ2-6,TRBV6-5,ASTLISGANVLT
NA,TRBJ2-7,TRBV9,ASSVATGGGKYEQY
NA,TRBJ2-1,TRBV3-1/TRBV3-2,ASSPPVSGGHYNEQF
NA,TRBJ2-1,TRBV9,ASSPRGRLAGGGEQF
few,TRBJ2-3,TRBV6-4,ASSADGQATDTQY
NA,TRBJ2-7,TRBV3-1/TRBV3-2,ASSRAAEQY
NA,TRBJ1-1,TRBV4-1,ASSQVYMGGNTEAF
NA,TRBJ1-5,TRBV18,ASSPITGTPPQH
few,TRBJ1-5,TRBV5-1,ASSLEGAPYQPQH
NA,TRBJ2-3,TRBV7-2,ASSLQDRADTQY
NA,TRBJ2-2,TRBV7-2,ASSPAVGAGELF
NA,TRBJ1-2,TRBV5-1,ASSRGLYGYT
once,TRBJ1-2,TRBV19,ASSVDIYGYT
NA,TRBJ2-5,TRBV3-1/TRBV3-2,ASSQAGGTQETQY